This T cell receptor beta chain was retrieved from a study of cytomegalovirus exposure and HLA in healthy donors (dated by TCRdb to 2016 to 2017). Describing the broader study: According to an earlier analysis of 450 to 650 of the donors, roughly 180 million T cells yielded over 90 million unique TCR beta sequences and 276 Gb of sequence data. An early release covering roughly 640 HLA-typed donors comprised 250 to 350 gigabases of sequencing data and tens of millions of unique TCR sequences. Among the roughly 410 genotyped donors, roughly 80% belonged to the genetic ancestry cluster associated with self-reported Caucasian donors. The study aimed to test whether cataloging public T cell receptors could reveal signatures of past pathogen exposure. Using immunosequencing, the study profiled T cell repertoires from around 680 subjects and related those repertoires to cytomegalovirus serostatus. Along with the roughly 700-subject first cohort, a separate validation cohort of around 120 different subjects was used. The study combined high-throughput TCR immunosequencing, statistical association of individual TCRs with disease status, and machine learning to predict cytomegalovirus infection status. A later analysis re-examined previously published TCR beta repertoires from just over 650 donors and added high-resolution HLA genotyping to investigate patterns of TCR occurrence. The later analysis used no new phenotypic data to find candidate immune exposures, relying instead on TCR beta sequences and their occurrence across donors. In an earlier analysis of 500 to 650 of the donors, high-throughput TCR beta sequencing was used to judge whether each TCR beta V gene segment behaved as functional or pseudogenic. Donor age, sex, ethnicity and CMV serostatus were compiled alongside the repertoire data. In a later genetic analysis, genome-wide SNP genotypes for 398 of the 666 donors were used, and that subset was treated as a discovery cohort. All discovery cohort repertoires had been generated using a single sequencing platform. Both class I and class II loci were covered by HLA typing, at four-digit resolution. The number of donors typed differed by locus, with about 629-630 for A, B, C, DRB1 and DQB1, around 500 for DQA1, over 600 for DPA1, and approximately 470 for DPB1. About five DR-DQ haplotypes were handled as single units for association and clustering because linkage in the cohort was strong. On average, roughly 240,000 unique TCR beta nucleotide sequences were sequenced per donor among about 400 genotyped donors of the cohort, with roughly 18% of those sequences being non-productive. The paper's findings and limits, for the study overall: When HLA alleles, especially DR and DQ, strongly co-occurred, TCR associations were difficult to assign to individual alleles. The only immune exposure information available for the cohort was CMV serostatus. Compared with the approximately 600-donor mean, donors in an Asian-associated ancestry cluster had fewer N-insertions in productive TCRs, according to a later genetic analysis. Linkage disequilibrium might explain the correlated functional status among segregating V segments, but an unknown experimental factor could not be ruled out. The presence/absence analyses assumed that sequencing depth was roughly uniform across donors, and that assumption may not be true. In vitro tests confirmed that a few of the cytomegalovirus-associated TCR beta chains recognize cytomegalovirus antigens. According to a later analysis, most CMV-associated TCR beta chains appeared to be HLA-restricted, and the HLA associations seemed to be driven largely by CMV exposure. About 17 rarely observed V segments, including chromosome 9 orphons, were excluded from the earlier analysis of 550 to 700 of the donors because counts were too low. A later genetic analysis associated a missense DCLRE1C variant with V-gene and J-gene trimming of TCR beta chains, and an independent cohort replicated the association. The authors suggested that the approach could potentially be extended to other disease states and immunological phenotypes. In a later analysis, HLA-associated TCR beta chains showed more clonal expansion and lower generation probabilities than non-associated chains that were equally common. Because HLA typing was missing for some donors at each locus, association tests included only the typed subset. Most TCR sequences were observed very rarely across donors, whereas some public TCRs were present in many individuals. A further reported finding was that TCR beta sequences accurately predicted the HLA-A and HLA-B alleles for most subjects in the first cohort. A cluster of highly shared sequence variants was judged likely to be a technical artifact of the sequencing pipeline. Specific HLA alleles were associated with 15,000 to 20,000 TCR beta sequences at a false discovery rate of 0.05 in a later analysis. Broadly in line with IMGT annotations, most TCR beta V segments showed up in productive rearrangements about 87% or about 30% of the time in an earlier analysis of about 500 of the donors. In this cohort, only TCR beta chains were sequenced, and detectable features were limited by the absence of alpha or paired-chain data. The 87-base-pair reads could not distinguish some IMGT-functional V segments, including TRBV6-2 and TRBV6-3, so those segments were excluded. In a later analysis, the rate of TCR association differed among HLA loci, with DRB1 alleles having the most associated TCRs and HLA-C alleles having the fewest. In both the original and validation cohorts, the classifier was reported to diagnose cytomegalovirus status with high specificity and sensitivity. A later analysis reported that several top co-occurrence clusters appeared linked to parvovirus B19, influenza, CMV and Epstein-Barr virus. In the study, 150 to 200 TCR beta chains were listed as associated with cytomegalovirus.

The trim is 4 bases for V and 0 bases for J, with a gap of 19 bases between the germline ends. Inclusive of the bounding cysteine and phenylalanine, the CDR3 is 18 residues long. Of the read, only the CDR3 DNA is kept; its 54 bases are in frame from base 1. The germline V gene encodes CDR1 LGHNA and CDR2 YSLEER. Library preparation was by the immunoSEQ multiplex PCR assay. For the multiplex PCR, a mixture combining 60 forward primers for TCR Vbeta segments and 13 reverse primers for TCR Jbeta segments was used. Amplification of the CDR3 region of rearranged TCR beta genes was performed with a multiplex PCR assay on genomic DNA. On the Illumina HiSeq System, the amplified TCR beta libraries were sequenced as 87-base-pair reads. From the authors' description of their analysis: A later analysis tallied around 87 million unique TCR beta chains across the 666 repertoires, and 10 million to 11 million of those chains were shared by two or more donors. To remove PCR and sequencing errors, raw reads were error-corrected and collapsed into unique sequences using a nearest-neighbor algorithm that merged closely related sequences. To assign V, D and J gene segments, CDR3 sequences were aligned to IMGT reference sequences. For a sequence to be retained, a match of at least six nucleotides to both a V gene segment and a J gene segment was required. Rearrangements were classified as productive when the CDR3 lacked stop codons and remained in frame with V and J, and all other rearrangements were classified as non-productive. Following IMGT convention, CDR3 was defined as the stretch from the second conserved V-encoded cysteine up to the conserved J-encoded phenylalanine. In an earlier analysis of just under 600 of the donors, sequences lacking an unambiguous match to a single V gene segment were excluded. An earlier analysis of fewer than 650 of the donors classified V segments as functional when productive rearrangements were above 56.7% and as segregating when the standard deviation between donors was above 5%. A statistical classification framework was built to diagnose cytomegalovirus status from the catalog of TCR beta chain sequences. In a later analysis, V and J genes were assigned by comparing TCR nucleotide sequences against IMGT/GENE-DB human TR gene sequences. The TCRdist pipeline was used in a later analysis to assign CDR3 sequences and most-parsimonious VDJ recombination scenarios. In a later analysis, every TCR beta chain was defined by the combination of its CDR3 amino acid sequence and its V-gene family, and reads without a unique V-gene family were dropped. As a way to deal with suspected cross-contamination and a sequencing artifact, a later analysis dropped under 600 nucleotide sequences that were highly shared and had low generation probability. For each public chain, a later analysis derived a clonal expansion index from normalized ranks of inferred template counts within each repertoire. In a later analysis, generation probabilities were computed using a VDJ recombination model fitted to out-of-frame rearrangements, and the results were checked against IGoR. A later analysis scored TCR-TCR, TCR-HLA and TCR-CMV co-occurrence with hypergeometric tests, applying a repertoire-size bias correction to TCR pairs. False discovery rates were estimated in a later analysis by permuting HLA or CMV assignments 20 times. A later analysis grouped co-occurring TCRs with DBSCAN, adding TCRdist sequence similarity when clustering within HLA-allele-positive subsets. Repertoires with fewer than 30,000 or more than 120,000 public chains were left out of co-occurrence clustering, as were about 5 repertoires with anomalous nucleotide sharing. Sourced from immuneACCESS, this table was stored by TCRdb with only in-frame sequences that have V and J called. A share of the clones is absent; for the studies checked, an unresolved V gene accounts for under half, and the remainder has no known explanation. V, J and clone size derive from that table, while D and trimming were established from the DNA sequence. For this sample there are 110,000 to 150,000 clones; 75% to 80% appear just once. About 1.7% of the sample comes from the top ten.

In total, roughly 670 healthy bone marrow donors made up the cohort. Cohort members were all nominally healthy when sampled, although unrecorded immune exposures were likely present. The donor was CMV seronegative and belonged to the group of around 350 seronegative cohort members. A peripheral blood sample was collected from each donor, and TCR beta sequencing was performed on peripheral blood mononuclear cells. Genomic DNA was extracted from the blood cell samples with the Qiagen DNeasy Blood Extraction Kit. To note about this clone: Its antigen is not yet known. No base-level quality is on record; no much larger clone is a single base apart.

The clonotype comes from a woman in her 30s in good health and CMV-seronegative. The source material was PBMCs. Recombination connected TRBV4-3 to TRBJ1-5, with the D gene not confidently named. The nucleotide sequence reads as follows: TGCGCCAGCAGCCCCGAGGATCGACTAATTCATAGCAATCAGCCCCAGCATTTT. Its translation is CASSPEDRLIHSNQPQHF.